These 30 T cell receptor beta chains were all obtained from the same sample, sequenced in a study of blood T cell repertoires in COVID-19 (TCRdb year 2020). To prepare the library, the immunoSEQ multiplex PCR assay was applied. TCRdb re-hosts the immuneACCESS table, in-frame sequences only. Its copies lack some clones; in the studies checked, an unresolved V gene accounts for under half of them, and the cause for the rest is not known. The sample records approximately 200,000 clones, 75% to 90% of which are singletons. The ten largest clones capture approximately 1.1% of the sample. The specimen was peripheral blood. The receptors derive from a man aged 25-40 years with acute or convalescent COVID-19.

The chain employs TRBV29-1 and TRBJ2-4; D call uncertain. Germline loops: CDR1 SQVTM, CDR2 ANQGSEA. Trimming removed 4 bases at V and 1 base at J, with 11 bases between. CDR3 length: 14 amino acids. The CDR3 DNA follows: TGCAGCGTTGTTATCGGCAGGGCCAAAAACATTCAGTACTTC. It codes for CSVVIGRAKNIQYF.

The chain combines TRBV28 with TRBJ2-3; TRBD1 agrees at 10 bases. Germline assignment: CDR1 MDHEN and CDR2 SYDVKM. The CDR3 has 17 amino acids. The V gene end was trimmed by 4 bases and the J gene end by 5 bases; junction bases not matched to a gene: 12. The CDR3 is CASSSSPRTGGEDTQYF. The CDR3 nucleotides read TGTGCCAGCAGTTCCTCTCCACGGACAGGGGGGGAAGATACGCAGTATTTT.

The chain links TRBV18 to TRBJ1-2; D is unclear. Germline V gives CDR1 KGHSH, CDR2 LQKENI. The CDR3 loop spans 14 amino acids. V was shortened by 1 base and J by 4 bases, with 10 bases between the two germline ends. The CDR3 spells CASSPQPTSYGYTF. The DNA of the CDR3 is TGTGCCAGCTCACCACAGCCGACATCCTATGGCTACACCTTC.

This clone showed up just a few times. The CDR3 DNA reads as TGTGCCAGCAGCTTGACGGGGATCTATAATTCACCCCTCCACTTT. It is translated as CASSLTGIYNSPLHF. This chain joins TRBV5-6 and TRBJ1-6; no clear D. The V end lost 1 base, the J end lost 3 bases, and 8 bases lay between the germline ends. Germline CDR1 reads SGHDT; CDR2 reads YYEEEE. The length of the CDR3 is 15 residues.

The V and J genes are TRBV6-5 and TRBJ2-7; no clear D gene. Trimming stripped 3 bases from V and 4 bases from J, with 13 bases between. CDR1 and CDR2 from the germline V gene are MNHEY and SVGAGI. The CDR3 covers 14 residues. CDR3 in amino acids: CASSYRPRVYEQYF. Here the CDR3 DNA reads TGTGCCAGCAGTTATAGGCCCCGGGTTTACGAGCAGTACTTC.

The V and J genes are TRBV5-6 and TRBJ1-1; 8 bases match TRBD1. The CDR3 is 16 residues long. Germline V gene sequence: CDR1 SGHDT, CDR2 YYEEEE. V was clipped by 4 bases and J by 0 bases; unmatched bases: 8. This CDR3 reads CASSVDRALVNTEAFF. CDR3 nucleotides: TGTGCCAGCAGCGTGGACAGGGCGTTAGTGAACACTGAAGCTTTCTTT.

The V and J genes are TRBV11-2 and TRBJ2-7; 7 bases line up with TRBD2. Looked up from germline, CDR1 is SGHAT and CDR2 is FQNNGV. The CDR3 extends over 17 amino acids. The trim removed 4 bases at V and 2 bases at J, leaving 14 bases unmatched. CDR3 nucleotide sequence: TGTGCCAGCAGCTCCCCAATGGGGGGAGGGCAAGCCTACGAGCAGTACTTC. It translates to CASSSPMGGGQAYEQYF.

The chain has TRBV10-3 and TRBJ2-7; TRBD2 matches at 8 bases. The CDR3 has 14 amino acids. The V and J ends lost 4 bases and 6 bases, in that order; junction bases with no gene match: 8. Germline V gene sequence: CDR1 ENHRY, CDR2 SYGVKD. The CDR3: CAISGGAGGGEQYF. The CDR3 DNA sequence: TGTGCCATCAGTGGAGGTGCGGGAGGAGGCGAGCAGTACTTC.

The rearrangement joins TRBV5-1 to TRBJ2-1; 9 bases agree with TRBD2. The CDR3 spans 16 residues. CDR1 is SGHRS, CDR2 YFSETQ, per germline. The ends lost 4 bases at V and 3 bases at J; junction bases unmatched: 8. CDR3 DNA: TGCGCCAGCAGCCACCTAGCGGGAAATAGCTACAATGAGCAGTTCTTC. This codes for CASSHLAGNSYNEQFF. Based on the CDR3 plus reference TRBV5-1 and TRBJ2-1, the full variable domain is KAGVTQTPRYLIKTRGQQVTLSCSPISGHRSVSWYQQTPGQGLQFLFEYFSETQRNKGNFPGRFSGRQFSNSRSEMNVSTLELGDSALYLCASSHLAGNSYNEQFFGPGTRLTVL.

V is TRBV5-5 and J is TRBJ2-7; a weak D match, TRBD2 (5 bases). Trimming removed 0 bases from V and 6 bases from J, with 10 bases in between. In germline, CDR1 is SGHKS, CDR2 YYEKEE (reference sequence). The CDR3 contains 13 residues. The CDR3 sequence: CASSLGGPVEQYF. The CDR3, as DNA: TGTGCCAGCAGCTTGGGAGGGCCGGTCGAGCAGTACTTC.

The gene calls are TRBV4-1 and TRBJ2-3; 8 bases match TRBD2. CDR1 is MGHRA, CDR2 YSYEKL, per germline. The CDR3 is 16 residues long. J lost 4 bases, V lost 4 bases, and 10 bases had no gene match. Here the CDR3 reads CASSRLGAGDADTQYF. The CDR3 bases are TGCGCCAGCAGCCGCTTAGGAGCGGGAGATGCAGATACGCAGTATTTT.

The chain links TRBV18 to TRBJ1-1; TRBD1 agrees at 9 bases. The V and J ends lost 2 bases and 1 base, in that order; junction bases with no gene match: 2. Germline V gene sequence: CDR1 KGHSH, CDR2 LQKENI. The CDR3 is 15 amino acids. The CDR3 spells CASSPGTGSNTEAFF. As DNA, the CDR3 is TGTGCCAGCTCACCAGGGACAGGGTCGAACACTGAAGCTTTCTTT.

The V call is TRBV7-2, the J call TRBJ2-3; 12 bases fit TRBD2. The germline V gene has CDR1 SGHTA and CDR2 FQGNSA. V lost 5 bases and J lost 0; bases outside the gene matches: 6. This CDR3 region has 17 residues. Here the CDR3 reads CASSVVGTSGSTDTQYF. In DNA, the CDR3 is TGTGCCAGCAGCGTCGTCGGGACTAGCGGGAGCACAGATACGCAGTATTTT.

As concerns this clone: This specimen includes other DNA sequences encoding the same CDR3. This sequence joins TRBV28 and TRBJ2-6, with 9 bases fitting TRBD1. V was clipped by 4 bases and J by 0 bases; unmatched bases: 4. CDR1 and CDR2 from the germline V gene are MDHEN and SYDVKM. This CDR3 region has 17 residues. The CDR3 DNA reads as TGTGCCAGCAGTTGGGGGACAGGGAGCTCTGGGGCCAACGTCCTGACTTTC. This translates into CASSWGTGSSGANVLTF.

The V gene is TRBV4-1, the J gene TRBJ2-6, with D perhaps TRBD1 (5 bases). Germline V gives CDR1 MGHRA, CDR2 YSYEKL. This CDR3 spans 16 amino acids. The ends were cut back, 2 bases at V and 1 base at J, with 9 bases in the middle. The DNA of the CDR3 is TGCGCCAGCAGCCAATGGACACGTTCTGGGGCCAACGTCCTGACTTTC. This encodes CASSQWTRSGANVLTF.

The chain carries TRBV7-9 and TRBJ2-2; TRBD2 might be the D (6 bases). CDR3 size: 16 residues. V was pared by 4 bases and J by 2 bases, with 14 bases between. Germline lookup yields CDR1 SEHNR and CDR2 FQNEAQ (reference sequence). DNA of the CDR3: TGTGCCAGCAGCTCTCTCCGGGACTTAAACACCGGGGAGCTGTTTTTT. Amino acid sequence: CASSSLRDLNTGELFF. Using reference TRBV7-9 and TRBJ2-2 for the parts outside the CDR3, the full variable domain is DTGVSQNPRHKITKRGQNVTFRCDPISEHNRLYWYRQTLGQGPEFLTYFQNEAQLEKSRLLSDRFSAERPKGSFSTLEIQRTEQGDSAMYLCASSSLRDLNTGELFFGEGSRLTVL.

V and J are TRBV4-1 and TRBJ2-2; D might be TRBD2 (6 bases). V lost 6 bases and J lost 1, with 6 bases in between. CDR3 length: 13 residues. Germline assignment: CDR1 MGHRA and CDR2 YSYEKL. The CDR3 bases are TGCGCCAGCAGGCGGGGGAACACCGGGGAGCTGTTTTTT. It translates to CASRRGNTGELFF.

The V call is TRBV5-1, the J call TRBJ2-3; 14 nucleotides align to TRBD2. There are 16 residues in the CDR3. The junction had 2 bases not matched to a gene; V was cut back by 3 bases and J by 2 bases. Germline V gene lookup returns CDR1 SGHRS and CDR2 YFSETQ. CDR3 sequence: CASSWGLAGATDTQYF. The DNA for the CDR3 is TGCGCCAGCAGCTGGGGACTAGCGGGGGCCACAGATACGCAGTATTTT.

With respect to this clone: The same CDR3 can be traced to other DNA sequences in this sample. The CDR3 loop reads CASSFPNYGYTF. CDR3 in DNA: TGTGCCAGCAGTTTCCCAAACTATGGCTACACCTTC. The chain recombines TRBV9 with TRBJ1-2; D uncertain. CDR1 and CDR2 from the germline V gene are SGDLS and YYNGEE. V gave up 5 bases and J gave up 2 bases, with 7 bases separating them. This CDR3 region has 12 residues. Full variable domain (missing parts from reference TRBV9 and TRBJ1-2): DSGVTQTPKHLITATGQRVTLRCSPRSGDLSVYWYQQSLDQGLQFLIQYYNGEERAKGNILERFSAQQFPDLHSELNLSSLELGDSALYFCASSFPNYGYTFGSGTRLTVV.

This clone was recorded once. The rearrangement uses TRBV30 and TRBJ1-3, with no clear D. Trimming took off 1 base at V and 4 bases at J, with 8 bases between the two ends. The CDR3 contains 13 residues. Germline assignment: CDR1 GTSNPN and CDR2 SVGIG (reference sequence). The CDR3 bases are TGTGCCTGGAGTGCGGGGAACGGAAACACCATATATTTT. It yields the protein CAWSAGNGNTIYF.

V gene TRBV9 combines with J gene TRBJ2-3; 15 bases map to TRBD2. With 2 bases clipped from V and 0 bases from J, the junction kept 10 bases outside the gene matches. The CDR3 contains 20 residues. The germline V gene encodes CDR1 SGDLS and CDR2 YYNGEE. CDR3 DNA: TGTGCCAGCAGCGTGAAACAGGGACTAGCGGGGGGCACTAGCACAGATACGCAGTATTTT. Translated, it gives CASSVKQGLAGGTSTDTQYF.

The V and J genes are TRBV7-8 and TRBJ1-4, with D tentatively TRBD1 (5 bases). Trimming left V 5 bases short and J 0 bases short, with 19 bases between. Looked up from germline, CDR1 is SGHVS and CDR2 is FQNEAQ. This CDR3 comprises 18 residues. The CDR3 coding sequence is TGTGCCAGCAGCGCGGGGGTTGGCAGGGCGGCAACTAATGAAAAACTGTTTTTT. Protein sequence: CASSAGVGRAATNEKLFF.

This clone was detected only once. The junction does not match germline at one end; this may be a read error. The gene calls are TRBV6-7 and TRBJ2-7, with D unresolved. TRBV6-7 counts as an open reading frame of uncertain function. CDR3 length equals 9 residues. This CDR3 reads CASRSRSSF. Written as DNA, the CDR3 is TGTGCCAGCAGGTCTCGATCGAGCTTC.

The chain carries TRBV19 and TRBJ1-5, with D possibly matching TRBD1 (6 bases). Germline V lookup: CDR1 LNHDA, CDR2 SQIVND (reference sequence). This CDR3 is built from 14 residues. Trimming cost V 5 bases and J 1 base, with 9 bases left between them. The CDR3 reads CASSFQGSNQPQHF. The CDR3 DNA follows: TGTGCCAGTAGTTTCCAGGGGAGCAATCAGCCCCAGCATTTT.

V usage is TRBV2 and J usage is TRBJ2-5; 7 bases fit TRBD1. Per the germline V gene, CDR1 is SNHLY and CDR2 is FYNNEI. This CDR3 is 15 amino acids long. The trim removed 7 bases at V and 0 bases at J, leaving 8 bases unmatched. The CDR3 spells CASIGPGTDQETQYF. The CDR3 DNA reads TGTGCCAGCATCGGCCCAGGGACAGACCAAGAGACCCAGTACTTC.

The genes are TRBV9 and TRBJ2-7; D may be TRBD2 (6 bases). The V gene lost 0 bases and the J gene lost 2 bases, with 15 bases spanning the gap. The CDR3 has 16 residues. CDR1 is SGDLS, CDR2 YYNGEE, per germline. The CDR3 here is CASSVGLRTTAYEQYF. Here the CDR3 DNA reads TGTGCCAGCAGCGTAGGGTTGAGGACTACCGCCTACGAGCAGTACTTC.

The chain is built from TRBV7-8 and TRBJ2-1; D not certain. Germline values: CDR1 SGHVS, CDR2 FQNEAQ. V was pared by 1 base and J by 3 bases, with 4 bases between. The CDR3 is made up of 13 amino acids. As DNA, the CDR3 is TGTGCCAGCAGCTTAGTACTCTACAATGAGCAGTTCTTC. Translated, it gives CASSLVLYNEQFF. Using reference TRBV7-8 and TRBJ2-1 for the parts outside the CDR3, the full variable domain is GAGVSQSPRYKVAKRGQDVALRCDPISGHVSLFWYQQALGQGPEFLTYFQNEAQLDKSGLPSDRFFAERPEGSVSTLKIQRTQQEDSAVYLCASSLVLYNEQFFGPGTRLTVL.

The chain has TRBV28 and TRBJ1-1, with 7 bases identical to TRBD1. After removal of 4 bases from V and 0 bases from J, the junction contained 17 bases not matched to a gene. In germline, CDR1 is MDHEN, CDR2 SYDVKM. CDR3 length: 19 amino acids. The CDR3 nucleotides are TGTGCCAGCAGTTCATGGGATAGGGACAGACTGATCATGAACACTGAAGCTTTCTTT. As protein: CASSSWDRDRLIMNTEAFF.

The chain combines TRBV6-1 with TRBJ1-4, with 10 bases that match TRBD1. Unmatched junction bases numbered 12, after V lost 4 bases and J lost 7 bases. Germline V CDR1 and CDR2: MNHNS, SASEGT. The CDR3 spans 17 residues. The CDR3 protein is CASSGGQGIKLVEKLFF. CDR3 bases: TGTGCCAGCAGTGGGGGACAGGGGATAAAACTTGTTGAAAAACTGTTTTTT.

The chain employs TRBV28 and TRBJ2-7; a possible D gene is TRBD2 (6 bases). The CDR3 length is 14 residues. V lost 8 bases, J lost 4 bases, and 18 bases lay in between. Looked up from germline, CDR1 is MDHEN and CDR2 is SYDVKM. CDR3 protein: CASSAPSAGYEQYF. Written as DNA, the CDR3 is TGTGCCAGCTCAGCTCCCTCGGCGGGGTACGAGCAGTACTTC.